These 8 T cell receptor beta chains were all obtained from the same sample, sequenced in a study of Ad26.COV2.S vaccination and SARS-CoV-2 variants (dated by TCRdb to about 2021). The library was built by means of the immunoSEQ multiplex PCR assay. The source is immuneACCESS, and TCRdb retained only in-frame sequences with V and J called. Part of the clones is not carried over; for the studies checked, unresolved V genes explain less than half of this, and the remainder is unexplained. Across this sample there are roughly 380,000 clones, with just over 90% seen only once. The ten largest clones capture about 3.9% of the sample. The sample's time point label is to be understood as: individuals recovered from natural SARS-CoV-2 infection. Sequenced material: peripheral blood, taken after recovery from COVID-19. All receptors derive from a human donor who had recovered from COVID-19.

The chain links TRBV4-3 to TRBJ1-4, with a possible D match to TRBD1 (5 bases). In germline, CDR1 is LGHNA, CDR2 YSLEER. The CDR3 is 15 residues long. V dropped 1 base and J dropped 5 bases, with 11 bases sitting between them. CDR3 loop: CASSQVRGPNEKLFF. Written as DNA, the CDR3 is TGCGCCAGCAGCCAAGTTCGGGGACCCAATGAAAAACTGTTTTTT.

DNA for the CDR3: TGTGCCAGCTCACCACAAGCAGGTGGCTACACCTTC. Translation gives CASSPQAGGYTF. J is TRBJ1-2 and V is TRBV18; no clear D. CDR1 and CDR2 from the germline V gene are KGHSH and LQKENI. The CDR3 loop spans 12 amino acids. The V end lost 1 base, the J end lost 7 bases, and 7 bases lay between the germline ends.

The chain combines TRBV7-3 with TRBJ2-1, with D unresolved. Germline V lookup: CDR1 SGHTA, CDR2 FQGTGA. Trimming removed 5 bases at V and 1 base at J, with 6 bases between. The CDR3 extends over 13 amino acids. The CDR3 DNA reads TGTGCCAGCAGCGAGAGTTCCTACAATGAGCAGTTCTTC. It yields the protein CASSESSYNEQFF.

DNA for the CDR3: TGTGCCAGCAGCTTACCTCCGGGACAGGGACCGACCCAGTACTTC. Amino acid sequence: CASSLPPGQGPTQYF. This chain connects TRBV7-8 to TRBJ2-5; 9 positions match TRBD1. V dropped 2 bases and J dropped 7; count of bases not matched to a gene: 8. The germline V gene encodes CDR1 SGHVS and CDR2 FQNEAQ. The CDR3 covers 15 residues.

The rearrangement uses TRBV2 and TRBJ1-6, with TRBD1 as a possible D gene (5 bases). The V end was cut by 4 bases, the J end by 0 bases, with 13 bases between. The CDR3 is 17 amino acids. Germline CDR1 and CDR2: SNHLY and FYNNEI. The CDR3 region is CASSARGLSSYNSPLHF. The CDR3 coding sequence is TGTGCCAGCAGTGCCCGGGGGTTAAGCTCCTATAATTCACCCCTCCACTTT.

The chain recombines TRBV4-3 with TRBJ2-3, with 7 bases fitting TRBD2. The CDR3 extends over 21 amino acids. J lost 0 bases, V lost 3 bases, and 21 bases had no gene match. The germline CDR1 and CDR2 sequences are LGHNA and YSLEER. The DNA for the CDR3 is TGCGCCAGCAGCCAGGGAGTTAAGGGGCGGGGGAGAACTACTAGCACAGATACGCAGTATTTT. This sequence encodes CASSQGVKGRGRTTSTDTQYF.

V usage is TRBV2 and J usage is TRBJ1-5; the D gene is possibly TRBD1 (5 bases). Trimming took 5 bases from V and 10 from J, leaving 12 bases between them. CDR3 length equals 12 residues. The germline V gene has CDR1 SNHLY and CDR2 FYNNEI. In DNA form, the CDR3 reads TGTGCCAGCAGTCGGGGGGAAGCTCCCCAGCATTTT. Amino acid sequence: CASSRGEAPQHF.

This rearrangement joins TRBV5-1 to TRBJ1-1; D remains ambiguous. CDR3 length: 14 residues. Germline CDR1 reads SGHRS; CDR2 reads YFSETQ. Trimming pared 4 bases from V and 1 base from J, leaving 11 bases between. The CDR3 is CASSLRVGNTEAFF. CDR3 nucleotides: TGCGCCAGCAGCCTTCGGGTGGGGAACACTGAAGCTTTCTTT.